Here is one T cell receptor (beta chain) with its context. The ends lost 6 bases at V and 1 base at J; junction bases unmatched: 4. Germline V gene data show CDR1 as MNHEY and CDR2 as SMNVEV (reference sequence). The CDR3 extends over 15 amino acids. This entry belongs to a study of lymphopenia after photon versus proton radiotherapy. Here immunoSEQ multiplex PCR was the method, and the copy in TCRdb shows in-frame clones only, minus some. The sample has 25,000 to 30,000 clones; 81% are singletons. This clonotype was sampled from a man aged 50 or older with gastric cancer. This chain connects TRBV27 to TRBJ1-5; the match to TRBD1 covers 9 bases. The material was peripheral blood, obtained from a patient treated with photon-based radiotherapy. The CDR3 protein is CASRQGQGSNQPQHF. Written as DNA, the CDR3 is TGTGCCAGCAGGCAGGGACAGGGAAGCAATCAGCCCCAGCATTTT.